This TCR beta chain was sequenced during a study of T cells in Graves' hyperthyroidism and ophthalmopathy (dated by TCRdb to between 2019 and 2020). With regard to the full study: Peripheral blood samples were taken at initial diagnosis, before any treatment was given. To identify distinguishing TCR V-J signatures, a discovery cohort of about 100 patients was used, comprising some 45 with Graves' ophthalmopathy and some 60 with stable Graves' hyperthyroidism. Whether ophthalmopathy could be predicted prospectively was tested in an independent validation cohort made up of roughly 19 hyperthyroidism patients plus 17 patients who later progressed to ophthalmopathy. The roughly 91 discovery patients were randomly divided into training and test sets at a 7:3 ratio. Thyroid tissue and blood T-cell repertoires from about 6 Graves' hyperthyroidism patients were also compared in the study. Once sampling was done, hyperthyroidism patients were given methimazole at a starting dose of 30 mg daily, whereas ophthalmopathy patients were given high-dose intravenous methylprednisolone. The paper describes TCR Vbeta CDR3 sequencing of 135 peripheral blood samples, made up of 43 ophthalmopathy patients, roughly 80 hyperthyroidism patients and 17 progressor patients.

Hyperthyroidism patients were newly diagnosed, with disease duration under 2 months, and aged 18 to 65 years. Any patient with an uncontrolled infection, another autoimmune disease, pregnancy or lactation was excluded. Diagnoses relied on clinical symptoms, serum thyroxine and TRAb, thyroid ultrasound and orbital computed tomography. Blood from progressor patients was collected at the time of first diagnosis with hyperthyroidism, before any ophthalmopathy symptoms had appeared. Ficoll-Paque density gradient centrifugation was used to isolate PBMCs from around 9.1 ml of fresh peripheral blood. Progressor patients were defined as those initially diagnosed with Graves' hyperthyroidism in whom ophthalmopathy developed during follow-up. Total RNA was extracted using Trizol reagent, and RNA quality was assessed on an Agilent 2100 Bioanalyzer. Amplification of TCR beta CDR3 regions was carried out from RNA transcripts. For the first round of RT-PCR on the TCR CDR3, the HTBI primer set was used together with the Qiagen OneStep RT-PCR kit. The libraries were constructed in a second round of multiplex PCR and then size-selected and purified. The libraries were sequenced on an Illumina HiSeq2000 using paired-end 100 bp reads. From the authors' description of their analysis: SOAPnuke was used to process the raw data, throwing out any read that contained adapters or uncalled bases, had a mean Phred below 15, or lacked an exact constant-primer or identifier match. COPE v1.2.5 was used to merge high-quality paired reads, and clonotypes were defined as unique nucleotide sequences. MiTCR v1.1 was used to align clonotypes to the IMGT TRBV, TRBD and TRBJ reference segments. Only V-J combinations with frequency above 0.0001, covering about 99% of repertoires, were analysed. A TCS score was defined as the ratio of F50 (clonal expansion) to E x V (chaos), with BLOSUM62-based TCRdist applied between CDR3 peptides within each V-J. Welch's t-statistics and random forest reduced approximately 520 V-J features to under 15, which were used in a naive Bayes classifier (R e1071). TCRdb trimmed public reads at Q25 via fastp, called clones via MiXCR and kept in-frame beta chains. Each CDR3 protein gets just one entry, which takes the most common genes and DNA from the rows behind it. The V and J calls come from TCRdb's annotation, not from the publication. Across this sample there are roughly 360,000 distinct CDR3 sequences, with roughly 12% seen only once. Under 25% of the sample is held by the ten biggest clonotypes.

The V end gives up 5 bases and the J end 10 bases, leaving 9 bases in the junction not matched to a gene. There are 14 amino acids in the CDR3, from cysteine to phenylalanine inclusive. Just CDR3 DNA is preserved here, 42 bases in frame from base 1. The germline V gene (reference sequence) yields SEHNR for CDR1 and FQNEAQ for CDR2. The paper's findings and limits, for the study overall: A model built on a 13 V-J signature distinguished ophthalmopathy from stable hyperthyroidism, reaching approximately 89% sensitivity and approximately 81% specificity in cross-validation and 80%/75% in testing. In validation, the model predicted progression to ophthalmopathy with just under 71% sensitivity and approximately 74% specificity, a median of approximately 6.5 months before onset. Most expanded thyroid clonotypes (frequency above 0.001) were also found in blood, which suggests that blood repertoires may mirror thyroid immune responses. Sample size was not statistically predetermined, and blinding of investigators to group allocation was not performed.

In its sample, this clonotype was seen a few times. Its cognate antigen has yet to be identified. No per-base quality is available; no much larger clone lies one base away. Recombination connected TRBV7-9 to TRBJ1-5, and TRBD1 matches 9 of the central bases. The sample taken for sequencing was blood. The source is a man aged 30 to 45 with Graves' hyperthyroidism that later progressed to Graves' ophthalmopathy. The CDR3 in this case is CASSPAGTGLPQHF. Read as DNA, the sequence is TGTGCCAGCAGCCCCGCCGGGACAGGGCTCCCCCAGCATTTT.